The sample holds many counts of the clone carrying this TCR beta chain. The antigen remains unidentified. Other DNA sequences from this sample encode an identical CDR3 as well. This CDR3 is built from 13 residues. The germline CDR1 and CDR2 sequences are SEHNR and FQNEAQ (reference sequence). The V gene lost 5 bases and the J gene lost 5 bases, with 12 bases spanning the gap. Sequenced material consisted of expressed TCRB transcripts (all of the isolated RNA was reverse transcribed). Using immunoSEQ multiplex PCR, the repertoire was profiled, and TCRdb retains in-frame clones only, with some absent. The sample yields about 150,000 clones, 10% to 15% seen once. One heparinised draw, averaging roughly 0.12 L, was taken per donor. The data were taken from a study of beta chain features in type 1 diabetes. On the study more broadly: Similarity in age, gender and cell yields was seen between patients and healthy donors.

Study-level results: Researchers report that Type 1 diabetes patients had moderately but significantly shorter TCRB CDR3s across all four CD4+ subsets. Highly expressing activated T cells could be over-counted with a cDNA template. Patients with type 1 diabetes showed fewer VDJ junction insertions and more deletions.

The sample comprised central memory CD4+ T cells from blood. The rearrangement links TRBV7-9 to TRBJ2-5, with D unclear. This receptor was obtained from a man between 18 and 35 years old with type 1 diabetes. The CDR3 loop reads CASSPASLETQYF. Written as DNA, the CDR3 is TGTGCCAGCAGCCCAGCTAGTTTGGAGACCCAGTACTTC. The full variable domain, rest sourced from reference TRBV7-9 and TRBJ2-5, is DTGVSQNPRHKITKRGQNVTFRCDPISEHNRLYWYRQTLGQGPEFLTYFQNEAQLEKSRLLSDRFSAERPKGSFSTLEIQRTEQGDSAMYLCASSPASLETQYFGPGTRLLVL.